This TCR beta chain was identified in a study of CD8 T cells in ankylosing spondylitis. The CDR3 consists of 17 residues. J lost 8 bases, V lost 1 base, and 13 bases had no gene match. Germline CDR1 reads DFQATT; CDR2 reads SNEGSKA (reference sequence). Regarding the study as a whole: Prior literature has documented some motif variants in synovial fluid and blood from reactive arthritis. The study identified a TCR beta motif of about eight highly homologous variants that appeared characteristic of ankylosing spondylitis blood. Disease-linked clones were found to be CD8+ and relatively rare in peripheral blood. Matched ankylosing spondylitis synovial fluid reportedly contained a significantly enriched population of disease-linked clones.

The authors made TCR beta libraries by quantitative 5'-RACE with molecular barcodes. TCRdb called the 5' RACE reads again in MiXCR, with one record for every CDR3 protein. Of some 840,000 distinct CDR3 sequences listed, 10% to 15% are singletons. As for this clonotype: Its cognate antigen is unknown.

The chain joins TRBV20-1 to TRBJ2-1, with TRBD2 matching over 11 bases. Material: blood, either unsorted or a sorted T cell fraction (not recorded which). This clonotype was obtained from a male donor with ankylosing spondylitis. In nucleotides, the CDR3 is TGCAGTGCTAGAGTGAACCCGGGACTAGCGGATCCCCATGAGCAGTTCTTC. Its translation: CSARVNPGLADPHEQFF.